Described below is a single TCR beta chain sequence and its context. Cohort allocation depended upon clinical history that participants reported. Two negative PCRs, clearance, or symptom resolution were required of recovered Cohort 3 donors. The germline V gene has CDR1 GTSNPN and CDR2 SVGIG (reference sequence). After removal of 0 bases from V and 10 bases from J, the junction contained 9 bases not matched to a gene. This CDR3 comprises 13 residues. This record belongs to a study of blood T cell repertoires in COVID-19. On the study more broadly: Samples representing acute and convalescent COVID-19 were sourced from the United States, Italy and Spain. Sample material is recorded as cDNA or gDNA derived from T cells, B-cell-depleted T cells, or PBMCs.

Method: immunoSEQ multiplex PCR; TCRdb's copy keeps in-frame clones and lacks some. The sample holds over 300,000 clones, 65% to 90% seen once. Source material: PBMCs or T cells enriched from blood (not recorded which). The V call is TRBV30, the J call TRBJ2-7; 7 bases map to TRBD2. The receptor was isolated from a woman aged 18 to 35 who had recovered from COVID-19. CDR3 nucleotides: TGTGCCTGGAGTGTGTCGGGGGGTCTACACCAGTACTTC. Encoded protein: CAWSVSGGLHQYF.